The subject of this entry is one T cell receptor (beta chain). Germline lookup yields CDR1 MDHEN and CDR2 SYDVKM. V was cut by 3 bases and J by 10 bases, with 19 bases left in between. The CDR3 extends over 15 amino acids. These data come from a study of somatic mutations in cytotoxic T cells in rheumatoid arthritis. Clones were sequenced by immunoSEQ multiplex PCR, and TCRdb holds only the in-frame ones, with some missing. The repertoire has over 7,000 clones, roughly three quarters of them found once; the top ten carry under 5.5%. The sample comprised CD8+ T cells sorted from blood. The chain combines TRBV28 with TRBJ2-1, with D perhaps given as TRBD1 or TRBD2 (5 bases each). This sequence was found in an adult with rheumatoid arthritis. CDR3 region: CASSFPPGPLREQFF. CDR3 DNA: TGTGCCAGCAGTTTCCCACCGGGACCCCTTAGGGAGCAGTTCTTC.